Presented here are 10 T cell receptor beta chains from one specimen sequenced in a study of OX40 agonist ivuxolimab in advanced cancers. Profiled with immunoSEQ multiplex PCR; TCRdb holds only in-frame clones, not every one. The sample lists 90,000 to 100,000 clones; approximately 80% were seen once. Specimen: CD4+ or CD8+ T cells sorted from blood, collected in a trial of the OX40 agonist ivuxolimab. The receptor set was obtained from an adult with an advanced solid tumor such as melanoma, head and neck, liver or kidney cancer.

This clone has just a few counts. This sequence joins TRBV28 and TRBJ1-5, with D perhaps matching TRBD1 (5 bases). The germline CDR1 and CDR2 sequences are MDHEN and SYDVKM. The CDR3 contains 13 residues. Trimming removed 2 bases from V and 9 bases from J, with 11 bases in between. The CDR3 loop is CASSLLGQGPQHF. DNA of the CDR3: TGTGCCAGCAGTTTACTAGGGCAGGGGCCCCAGCATTTT.

The chain has TRBV19 and TRBJ1-4, with D tentatively TRBD1 (6 bases). This CDR3 comprises 17 residues. Per germline, CDR1 LNHDA and CDR2 SQIVND (reference sequence). V was pared by 5 bases and J by 0 bases, with 16 bases between. This CDR3 reads CASSPQGQFATNEKLFF. The CDR3 coding sequence is TGTGCCAGTAGTCCTCAAGGACAGTTTGCAACTAATGAAAAACTGTTTTTT.

The rearrangement joins TRBV30 to TRBJ2-7, with D unresolved. The CDR3 is 11 residues long. Germline lookup yields CDR1 GTSNPN and CDR2 SVGIG (reference sequence). V was cut by 4 bases and J by 1 base, with 5 bases left in between. The CDR3: CAWKVSYEQYF. CDR3 nucleotides: TGTGCCTGGAAGGTGTCCTACGAGCAGTACTTC.

The genes are TRBV5-1 and TRBJ2-1; the match to TRBD2 covers 7 bases. The junction had 7 bases not matched to a gene; V was cut back by 1 base and J by 6 bases. There are 15 residues in the CDR3. Germline V gene sequence: CDR1 SGHRS, CDR2 YFSETQ. CDR3 sequence: CASSLINGGINEQFF. The CDR3 DNA is TGCGCCAGCAGCTTGATTAACGGGGGGATCAATGAGCAGTTCTTC.

The rearrangement uses TRBV30 and TRBJ1-2; a possible D gene is TRBD1 (6 bases). This CDR3 region has 15 residues. Trimming shortened V by 0 bases and J by 4 bases, and 15 bases separated the two germline ends. Germline V gene lookup returns CDR1 GTSNPN and CDR2 SVGIG (reference sequence). Written as DNA, the CDR3 is TGTGCCTGGAGTGTACGGGGGGCACGGGGCTATGGCTACACCTTC. It translates to CAWSVRGARGYGYTF.

The CDR3 region has the DNA TGCGCCAGCAGCTCACGTGCCGCTCGGGGCACTGAAGCTTTCTTT. It is translated as CASSSRAARGTEAFF. The V call is TRBV5-1, the J call TRBJ1-1; D uncertain. The length of the CDR3 is 15 residues. Germline V gives CDR1 SGHRS, CDR2 YFSETQ. Trimming shortened V by 3 bases and J by 4 bases, and 16 bases separated the two germline ends.

This clone was seen a few times. J is TRBJ1-2 and V is TRBV19, with D perhaps matching TRBD1 (6 bases). The CDR3 covers 14 residues. Germline V lookup: CDR1 LNHDA, CDR2 SQIVND (reference sequence). The germline V and J ends were trimmed by 5 bases and 8 bases, with 18 bases remaining between them. The CDR3 protein is CASSPQTGRDGYTF. CDR3 sequence (DNA): TGTGCCAGTAGTCCCCAGACAGGACGGGACGGCTACACCTTC.

The V call is TRBV6-4, the J call TRBJ2-7; weak D call: TRBD1 (5 bases). Trimming cost V 4 bases and J 3 bases, with 10 bases left between them. Per germline, CDR1 MRHNA and CDR2 SNTAGT. CDR3 size: 13 residues. CDR3 bases: TGTGCCAGCAGTGCACAGGTAGGCTACGAGCAGTACTTC. Protein product: CASSAQVGYEQYF.

The rearrangement joins TRBV6-1 to TRBJ2-1, with D tentatively TRBD1 or TRBD2 (5 bases each). This CDR3 has 13 residues. V was shortened by 1 base and J by 12 bases, with 13 bases between the two germline ends. Germline assignment: CDR1 MNHNS and CDR2 SASEGT. In DNA, the CDR3 is TGTGCCAGCAGTGAAGATCCGGGGACGTGGCAGTTCTTC. Translating gives CASSEDPGTWQFF.

V and J are TRBV5-6 and TRBJ2-2, with TRBD1 matching 8 bases. The length of the CDR3 is 16 residues. CDR1 SGHDT and CDR2 YYEEEE come from the germline V gene. Trimming at V came to 1 base and at J to 4 bases, leaving 6 bases not matched to a gene. CDR3 amino acids: CASSLYRTGFTGELFF. DNA of the CDR3: TGTGCCAGCAGCTTGTACAGGACAGGGTTCACCGGGGAGCTGTTTTTT.